A selection of T cell receptor beta chains follows, all from one sample in a study of CD8+ T cells in alopecia areata. Generated by immunoSEQ multiplex PCR, the TCRdb table keeps only in-frame clones and is missing some. The data contain about 170,000 clones, about 61% of them singletons. This material consisted of CD4+ T cells sorted from blood, taken at approximately week 56, from a patient treated with tofacitinib. All receptors derive from a human donor with alopecia areata. CDR3s include the opening cysteine and the closing phenylalanine or tryptophan. A D gene is named only where the DNA matches it firmly. Some rows have no size entry. The others give once, few or many, or a class for an expanded clone.

d_call,j_call,v_call,clone_size,cdr3_nt,cdr3_aa
-,TRBJ2-1,TRBV10-3,-,TGTGCCATCAGTGACCCTAAGGAGGGGGGTCCCTACAATGAGCAGTTCTTC,CAISDPKEGGPYNEQFF
TRBD1,TRBJ1-2,TRBV7-3,few,TGTGCCAGCAGCCCAGGGGGGGCGTCGGAGTATGGCTACACCTTC,CASSPGGASEYGYTF
TRBD1,TRBJ1-2,TRBV29-1,-,TGCAGCGTAGAGGGACAGACCTATGGCTACACCTTC,CSVEGQTYGYTF
-,TRBJ2-7,TRBV18,few,TGTGCCAGCTCACCACCGGCTAGCCCGGGGTACGAGCAGTACTTC,CASSPPASPGYEQYF
-,TRBJ1-5,TRBV2,few,TGTGCCAGCAGTGAAGGGCGGAGCTCGGGTCCCCAGCATTTT,CASSEGRSSGPQHF
-,TRBJ2-3,TRBV29-1,-,TGCAGCGTTACAAACAGGGCAGATACGCAGTATTTT,CSVTNRADTQYF
-,TRBJ2-2,TRBV30,few,TGTGCCTGGAGTGTACGACAGGGAGGCGGGGAGCTGTTTTTT,CAWSVRQGGGELFF
TRBD2,TRBJ2-5,TRBV29-1,-,TGCAGCGTTCCAAAAGCGGGGGCTCAAGAGACCCAGTACTTC,CSVPKAGAQETQYF
TRBD1,TRBJ2-1,TRBV7-8,-,TGTGCCAGCAGCGTATCTGGGACAGCAAGTTTCAATGAGCAGTTCTTC,CASSVSGTASFNEQFF
TRBD1,TRBJ2-7,TRBV6-4,once,TGTGCCAGCAGTGACTGTGGTCCGGGACAGGAAACCTACGAGCAGTACTTC,CASSDCGPGQETYEQYF
-,TRBJ1-1,TRBV5-1,-,TGCGCCAGCAGCATCGACAGGGAAGCTTTCTTT,CASSIDREAFF
-,TRBJ1-2,TRBV6-5,-,TGTGCCAGCAGTTCCTACACCATATATGGCTACACCTTC,CASSSYTIYGYTF
TRBD1,TRBJ1-2,TRBV6-5,-,TGTGCCAGCAGTTACTCAGGCAGGGGGTACCATGGCTACACCTTC,CASSYSGRGYHGYTF